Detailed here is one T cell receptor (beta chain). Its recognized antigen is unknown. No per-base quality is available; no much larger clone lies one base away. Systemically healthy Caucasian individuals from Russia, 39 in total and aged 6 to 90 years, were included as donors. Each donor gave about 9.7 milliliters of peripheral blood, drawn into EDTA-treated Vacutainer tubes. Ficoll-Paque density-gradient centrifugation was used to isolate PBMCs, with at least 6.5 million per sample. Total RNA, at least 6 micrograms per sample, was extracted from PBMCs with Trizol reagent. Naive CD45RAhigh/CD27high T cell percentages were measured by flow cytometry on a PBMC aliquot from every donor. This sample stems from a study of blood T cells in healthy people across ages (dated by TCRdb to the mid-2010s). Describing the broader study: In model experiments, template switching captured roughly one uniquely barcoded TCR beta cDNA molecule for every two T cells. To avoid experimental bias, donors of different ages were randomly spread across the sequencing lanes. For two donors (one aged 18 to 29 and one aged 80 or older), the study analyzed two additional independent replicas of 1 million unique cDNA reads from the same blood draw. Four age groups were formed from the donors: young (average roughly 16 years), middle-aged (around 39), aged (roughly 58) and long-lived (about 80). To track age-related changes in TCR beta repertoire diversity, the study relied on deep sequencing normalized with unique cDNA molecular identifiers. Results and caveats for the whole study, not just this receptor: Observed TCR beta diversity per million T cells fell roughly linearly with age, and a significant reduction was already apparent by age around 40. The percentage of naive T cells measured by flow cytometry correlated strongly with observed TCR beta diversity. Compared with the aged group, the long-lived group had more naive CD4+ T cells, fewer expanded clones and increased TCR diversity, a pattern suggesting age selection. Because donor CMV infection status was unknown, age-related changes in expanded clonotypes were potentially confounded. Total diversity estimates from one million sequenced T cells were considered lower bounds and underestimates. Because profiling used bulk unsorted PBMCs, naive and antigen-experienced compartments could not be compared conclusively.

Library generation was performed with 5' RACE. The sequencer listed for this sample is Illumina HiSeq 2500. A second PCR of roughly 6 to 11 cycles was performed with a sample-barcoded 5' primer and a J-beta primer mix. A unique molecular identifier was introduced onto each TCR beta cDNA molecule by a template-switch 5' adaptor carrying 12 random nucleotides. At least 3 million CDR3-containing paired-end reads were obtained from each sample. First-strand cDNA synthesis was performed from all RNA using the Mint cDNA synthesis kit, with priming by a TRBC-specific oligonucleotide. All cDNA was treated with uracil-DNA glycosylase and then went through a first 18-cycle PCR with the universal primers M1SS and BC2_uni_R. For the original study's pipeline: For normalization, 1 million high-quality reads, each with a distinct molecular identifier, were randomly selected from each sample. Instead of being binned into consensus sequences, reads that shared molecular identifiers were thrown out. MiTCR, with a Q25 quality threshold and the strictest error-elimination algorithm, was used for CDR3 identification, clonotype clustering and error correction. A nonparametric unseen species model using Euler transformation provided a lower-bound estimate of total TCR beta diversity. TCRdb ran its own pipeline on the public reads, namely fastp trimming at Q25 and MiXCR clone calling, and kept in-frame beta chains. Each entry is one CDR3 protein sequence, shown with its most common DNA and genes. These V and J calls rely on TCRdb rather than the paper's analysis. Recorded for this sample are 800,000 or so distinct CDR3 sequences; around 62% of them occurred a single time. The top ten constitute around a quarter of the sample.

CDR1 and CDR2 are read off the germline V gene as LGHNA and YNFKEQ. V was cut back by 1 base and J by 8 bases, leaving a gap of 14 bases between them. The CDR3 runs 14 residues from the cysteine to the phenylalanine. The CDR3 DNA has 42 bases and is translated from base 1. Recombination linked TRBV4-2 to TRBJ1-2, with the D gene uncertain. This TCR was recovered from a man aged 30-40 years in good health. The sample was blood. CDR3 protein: CASSQAQSMQGYTF. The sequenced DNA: TGTGCCAGCAGCCAAGCTCAAAGTATGCAGGGCTACACCTTC.